The 21 T cell receptor beta chains listed next were all sequenced from one sample in a study of vaccination effects on CD4 cells after COVID-19. Culturing for ten to eleven days preceded CD4+ T cell isolation. Repertoires were generated with immunoSEQ multiplex PCR, while TCRdb's copy carries only in-frame clones and drops some. The table records roughly 36,000 clones, approximately 72% of them present only once. These receptors have no known antigen. Sample: CD4+ T cells from PBMCs cultured without peptide, taken before COVID-19 vaccination. The receptors derive from a human donor who received a COVID-19 vaccine.

CDR3 nucleotide sequence: TGTGCCAGCAGTTACCAAGGGGACAGGACCTACGAGCAGTACTTC. Translated: CASSYQGDRTYEQYF. The V gene is TRBV6-5, the J gene TRBJ2-7; 8 nucleotides align to TRBD1. The germline V gene has CDR1 MNHEY and CDR2 SVGAGI. The CDR3 is made up of 15 amino acids. With V trimmed by 2 bases and J by 2 bases, 5 bases remained unmatched.

J is TRBJ1-3 and V is TRBV7-9; a possible D gene is TRBD1 (5 bases). Trimming removed 6 bases from V and 2 bases from J, with 11 bases in between. Per germline, CDR1 SEHNR and CDR2 FQNEAQ (reference sequence). This CDR3 contains 14 residues. The CDR3: CASRIRGAGNTIYF. CDR3 sequence (DNA): TGTGCCAGCAGAATACGGGGGGCTGGAAACACCATATATTTT.

J is TRBJ2-7 and V is TRBV7-2; TRBD2 aligns across 12 bases. V trimming: 5 bases; J trimming: 3 bases; junction bases outside the gene matches: 2. The CDR3 runs to 14 residues. Germline CDR1 SGHTA, CDR2 FQGNSA. CDR3 region: CASSLTSGSYEQYF. DNA of the CDR3: TGTGCCAGCAGCCTGACTAGCGGGAGCTACGAGCAGTACTTC. Drawing the rest from reference TRBV7-2 and TRBJ2-7, the complete variable domain is GAGVSQSPSNKVTEKGKDVELRCDPISGHTALYWYRQSLGQGLEFLIYFQGNSAPDKSGLPSDRFSAERTGGSVSTLTIQRTQQEDSAVYLCASSLTSGSYEQYFGPGTRLTVT.

In its sample, this clone was seen a few times. The chain employs TRBV11-2 and TRBJ2-3; weak D call: TRBD2 (5 bases). Germline V gene lookup returns CDR1 SGHAT and CDR2 FQNNGV. Trimming took 1 base from V and 6 from J, leaving 17 bases between them. This CDR3 contains 16 residues. The CDR3 region has the DNA TGTGCCAGCAGCTTAGGCCCCGAACGGGGAAGGGATACGCAGTATTTT. This sequence encodes CASSLGPERGRDTQYF.

The chain carries TRBV19 and TRBJ2-1; possibly TRBD2 for D (5 bases). V was cut by 5 bases and J by 3 bases, with 8 bases left in between. The germline gives CDR1 LNHDA, CDR2 SQIVND (reference sequence). This CDR3 has 13 residues. The CDR3: CASSPRDYNEQFF. CDR3 bases: TGTGCCAGTAGTCCCCGGGACTACAATGAGCAGTTCTTC. Complete variable domain (other parts from reference TRBV19 and TRBJ2-1): DGGITQSPKYLFRKEGQNVTLSCEQNLNHDAMYWYRQDPGQGLRLIYYSQIVNDFQKGDIAEGYSVSREKKESFPLTVTSAQKNPTAFYLCASSPRDYNEQFFGPGTRLTVL.

The chain joins TRBV3-1 (or the pseudogene TRBV3-2) to TRBJ1-2; no reliable D call. Trimming cost V 0 bases and J 8 bases, with 7 bases left between them. The CDR3 loop spans 12 amino acids. CDR1 and CDR2 from the germline V gene are LGHDT and YNNKEL (reference sequence). CDR3 in amino acids: CASSQESWGYTF. The CDR3 DNA sequence: TGTGCCAGCAGCCAAGAAAGTTGGGGCTACACCTTC.

This clone was seen more than once but under ten times. The genes are TRBV5-1 and TRBJ1-2, with 7 bases lining up with TRBD1. The germline V gene encodes CDR1 SGHRS and CDR2 YFSETQ. The CDR3 has 15 residues. V shed 0 bases and J 8 bases; nucleotides not matched to a gene: 10. The CDR3 region is CASSLEGQSSGGYTF. CDR3 DNA: TGCGCCAGCAGCTTGGAGGGACAGTCCTCTGGAGGCTACACCTTC.

This clone was observed once. J is TRBJ2-4 and V is TRBV28; D unclear. V was cut by 5 bases and J by 9 bases, with 11 bases left in between. Germline loops: CDR1 MDHEN, CDR2 SYDVKM. This CDR3 spans 12 amino acids. The CDR3 DNA is TGTGCCAGCAGTCCAAAATTGCGCATTCAGTACTTC. Its protein product is CASSPKLRIQYF.

The gene calls are TRBV3-1 (or the pseudogene TRBV3-2) and TRBJ2-1; 11 bases fit TRBD2. J lost 5 bases, V lost 3 bases, and 3 bases had no gene match. CDR1 LGHDT and CDR2 YNNKEL come from the germline V gene (reference sequence). The CDR3 has 15 residues. The chain's CDR3 is CASSQTSGIHNEQFF. CDR3 bases: TGTGCCAGCAGCCAGACTAGCGGGATTCACAATGAGCAGTTCTTC.

This chain links TRBV6-2 or TRBV6-3 with TRBJ1-1; D is unclear. The CDR3 is 15 residues long. Trimming stripped 2 bases from V and 0 bases from J, with 10 bases between. Germline V CDR1 and CDR2: MNHEY, SVGEGT. CDR3 nucleotide sequence: TGTGCCAGCAGTTACCAGGTAGGAATGAACACTGAAGCTTTCTTT. This translates into CASSYQVGMNTEAFF.

CDR3 region: CASSQQGDRYGYTF. CDR3 DNA: TGTGCCAGCAGCCAACAGGGGGATCGCTATGGCTACACCTTC. This chain links TRBV3-1 (or the pseudogene TRBV3-2) with TRBJ1-2; 7 bases map to TRBD1. CDR1 and CDR2 from the germline V gene are LGHDT and YNNKEL (reference sequence). CDR3 length equals 14 residues. Trimming removed 2 bases from V and 4 bases from J; junction bases left unmatched: 4.

V usage is TRBV7-2 and J usage is TRBJ2-1; 8 positions agree with TRBD2. Germline-derived CDR1 and CDR2 are SGHTA and FQGNSA. The CDR3 loop spans 19 amino acids. V was clipped by 1 base and J by 8 bases; unmatched bases: 19. The CDR3 DNA is TGTGCCAGCAGCTTAGAATTAGTGGCGGGAGGCAGGGAAAGGGATGAGCAGTTCTTC. Residues: CASSLELVAGGRERDEQFF.

This clone was recorded only once. The chain links TRBV2 to TRBJ1-2; 8 positions agree with TRBD1. The CDR3 totals 12 residues. Germline V gene lookup returns CDR1 SNHLY and CDR2 FYNNEI. Trimming took 9 bases from V and 7 from J; bases not matched to a gene: 7. The DNA for the CDR3 is TGTGCCAGGACAGGGGAGGCTGCTGGCTACACCTTC. It yields the protein CARTGEAAGYTF. Based on the CDR3 plus reference TRBV2 and TRBJ1-2, the full variable domain is EPEVTQTPSHQVTQMGQEVILRCVPISNHLYFYWYRQILGQKVEFLVSFYNNEISEKSEIFDDQFSVERPDGSNFTLKIRSTKLEDSAMYFCARTGEAAGYTFGSGTRLTVV.

This chain joins TRBV29-1 and TRBJ1-1, with 11 bases that match TRBD1. V shed 2 bases and J 10 bases; nucleotides not matched to a gene: 15. The germline CDR1 and CDR2 sequences are SQVTM and ANQGSEA. The CDR3 is 16 residues long. The CDR3 sequence is CSVESRDRGSPWAAFF. CDR3 nucleotides: TGCAGCGTTGAAAGTCGGGACAGGGGGAGTCCTTGGGCAGCTTTCTTT.

The J gene is TRBJ1-4, the V gene TRBV6-1, with D perhaps TRBD1 (5 bases). V was pared by 1 base and J by 5 bases, with 8 bases between. This CDR3 comprises 14 residues. Germline lookup yields CDR1 MNHNS and CDR2 SASEGT. The CDR3: CASSEGGMNEKLFF. The DNA of the CDR3 is TGTGCCAGCAGTGAAGGGGGGATGAATGAAAAACTGTTTTTT.

V usage is TRBV5-1 and J usage is TRBJ1-3; 9 bases are a match to TRBD1. This CDR3 region has 14 residues. The V and J ends lost 4 bases and 5 bases, in that order; junction bases with no gene match: 4. The germline gives CDR1 SGHRS, CDR2 YFSETQ. Written as DNA, the CDR3 is TGCGCCAGCAGCCTAGGGACAGGGAGAAACACCATATATTTT. The encoded protein is CASSLGTGRNTIYF.

The chain uses TRBV2 and TRBJ1-2, with D perhaps TRBD1 (5 bases). Germline V gene sequence: CDR1 SNHLY, CDR2 FYNNEI. The CDR3 length is 12 residues. Trimming took 8 bases from V and 6 from J, leaving 13 bases between them. CDR3 in amino acids: CASGTPPNGYTF. The DNA of the CDR3 is TGTGCCAGCGGGACCCCTCCTAATGGCTACACCTTC. The full variable domain, its missing parts supplied by reference TRBV2 and TRBJ1-2, is EPEVTQTPSHQVTQMGQEVILRCVPISNHLYFYWYRQILGQKVEFLVSFYNNEISEKSEIFDDQFSVERPDGSNFTLKIRSTKLEDSAMYFCASGTPPNGYTFGSGTRLTVV.

The chain employs TRBV7-8 and TRBJ1-5; possibly TRBD1 for D (6 bases). Per germline, CDR1 SGHVS and CDR2 FQNEAQ. Trimming shortened V by 4 bases and J by 6 bases, and 19 bases separated the two germline ends. The CDR3 consists of 16 residues. Here the CDR3 reads CASSSRPYRASQPQHF. The CDR3, as DNA: TGTGCCAGCAGCTCGAGACCCTACAGGGCTAGTCAGCCCCAGCATTTT.

This chain joins TRBV5-6 and TRBJ2-5, with D tentatively TRBD2 (6 bases). Per germline, CDR1 SGHDT and CDR2 YYEEEE. V was cut by 5 bases and J by 4 bases, with 18 bases left in between. This CDR3 region has 15 residues. CDR3 region: CASRVRGLGGETQYF. The CDR3 DNA reads as TGTGCCAGCAGGGTACGGGGCCTGGGGGGAGAGACCCAGTACTTC. The full variable domain, completed using reference TRBV5-6 and TRBJ2-5, is DAGVTQSPTHLIKTRGQQVTLRCSPKSGHDTVSWYQQALGQGPQFIFQYYEEEERQRGNFPDRFSGHQFPNYSSELNVNALLLGDSALYLCASRVRGLGGETQYFGPGTRLLVL.

This chain connects TRBV21-1 to TRBJ2-1; TRBD1 was called by the table and not checked on the DNA. TRBV21-1 is an annotated pseudogene. The CDR3 loop spans 13 amino acids. The CDR3 is CASNLLQGNEQFF. CDR3 in DNA: TGTGCCAGCAACCTTCTACAGGGGAATGAGCAGTTCTTC.

This clone showed up just once. The chain has TRBV19 and TRBJ1-1; 7 bases agree with TRBD1. Germline V gene data show CDR1 as LNHDA and CDR2 as SQIVND (reference sequence). V was clipped by 3 bases and J by 4 bases; unmatched bases: 5. This CDR3 spans 14 amino acids. The CDR3 DNA reads as TGTGCCAGTAGTATCAGGCAGGGGGGCACTGAAGCTTTCTTT. The encoded protein is CASSIRQGGTEAFF.